The 29 T cell receptor beta chains below were found in one sample sequenced in a study of T cell responses to AZD1222 COVID-19 vaccine. Sequencing was performed with immunoSEQ multiplex PCR; in TCRdb, only in-frame clones are kept and a portion is missing. The sample lists 250,000 to 300,000 clones; almost 95% were seen once. Sequenced here: peripheral blood, sampled 28 days after the second AZD1222 dose. The receptors stem from an adult who received the AZD1222 COVID-19 vaccine.

The chain employs TRBV27 and TRBJ2-7, with 10 bases fitting TRBD2. This CDR3 has 16 amino acids. Per germline, CDR1 MNHEY and CDR2 SMNVEV (reference sequence). J lost 3 bases, V lost 0 bases, and 5 bases had no gene match. The DNA of the CDR3 is TGTGCCAGCAGTTTATCGGGGTCTAGCGGGGGCTACGAGCAGTACTTC. This codes for CASSLSGSSGGYEQYF.

The CDR3 sequence: CASRSPPGSQYF. CDR3 DNA sequence: TGTGCCAGCAGATCCCCGCCCGGGAGCCAGTACTTC. The chain recombines TRBV12-3 or TRBV12-4 with TRBJ2-7; possible D gene TRBD2, 6 bases. The ends were cut back, 6 bases at V and 10 bases at J, with 16 bases in the middle. This CDR3 is built from 12 residues.

The chain carries TRBV2 and TRBJ1-1; maybe TRBD1 (5 bases). Germline CDR1 is SNHLY and CDR2 is FYNNEI. The CDR3 extends over 12 amino acids. The V end lost 5 bases, the J end lost 4 bases, and 8 bases lay between the germline ends. CDR3 in DNA: TGTGCCAGCAGTCCAGGGAGCACTGAAGCTTTCTTT. This sequence encodes CASSPGSTEAFF.

The rearrangement links TRBV4-3 to TRBJ2-7; D is tentatively TRBD1 or TRBD2 (5 bases each). V was shortened by 0 bases and J by 2 bases, with 11 bases between the two germline ends. This CDR3 region has 15 residues. CDR1 and CDR2 from the germline V gene are LGHNA and YSLEER. The CDR3 DNA follows: TGCGCCAGCAGCCAAGAGAGGGGTTTGACCTACGAGCAGTACTTC. Its protein is CASSQERGLTYEQYF.

The rearrangement links TRBV5-1 to TRBJ2-7, with a tentative D call TRBD2 (5 bases). V was trimmed by 4 bases and J by 0 bases, leaving 14 bases between them. The CDR3 consists of 15 residues. Per germline, CDR1 SGHRS and CDR2 YFSETQ. CDR3 nucleotides: TGCGCCAGCAGCCCAAGCGGTGATGACTCCTACGAGCAGTACTTC. It specifies CASSPSGDDSYEQYF. The whole variable domain, filled in from reference TRBV5-1 and TRBJ2-7, reads KAGVTQTPRYLIKTRGQQVTLSCSPISGHRSVSWYQQTPGQGLQFLFEYFSETQRNKGNFPGRFSGRQFSNSRSEMNVSTLELGDSALYLCASSPSGDDSYEQYFGPGTRLTVT.

The chain is built from TRBV29-1 and TRBJ1-1; possible D gene TRBD1, 5 bases. Germline V gene data show CDR1 as SQVTM and CDR2 as ANQGSEA. The CDR3 has 10 amino acids. V was clipped by 7 bases and J by 3 bases, with 6 bases between them. The CDR3 is CSAGDTEAFF. In DNA, the CDR3 is TGCAGCGCGGGGGACACTGAAGCTTTCTTT.

This chain uses TRBV5-6 with TRBJ2-5; possible D gene TRBD2, 6 bases. Per germline, CDR1 SGHDT and CDR2 YYEEEE. This CDR3 contains 16 residues. Trimming pared 1 base from V and 1 base from J, leaving 14 bases between. The CDR3 coding sequence is TGTGCCAGCAGCTTGCGGCGGGATTACTTCCAAGAGACCCAGTACTTC. Translated: CASSLRRDYFQETQYF.

The chain couples TRBV6-1 to TRBJ2-2; no clear D. Germline CDR1 reads MNHNS; CDR2 reads SASEGT. This CDR3 spans 13 amino acids. Trimming stripped 2 bases from V and 7 bases from J, with 8 bases between. In nucleotides, the CDR3 is TGTGCCAGCAGTGAATCGACTCTCGGGGAGCTGTTTTTT. Protein sequence: CASSESTLGELFF.

The chain uses TRBV4-2 and TRBJ2-1; D is perhaps TRBD1 (5 bases). There are 15 residues in the CDR3. Germline V gene sequence: CDR1 LGHNA, CDR2 YNFKEQ. Trimming took off 0 bases at V and 0 bases at J, with 6 bases between the two ends. CDR3 protein: CASSQEGPSYNEQFF. The CDR3 nucleotides are TGTGCCAGCAGCCAAGAGGGGCCCTCCTACAATGAGCAGTTCTTC.

CDR3 sequence (DNA): TGCAGTGCTAGAGATTGGGAGCAGTACTTC. Amino acids: CSARDWEQYF. This rearrangement joins TRBV20-1 to TRBJ2-7; D is undetermined. Germline CDR1 reads DFQATT; CDR2 reads SNEGSKA (reference sequence). Trimming took off 0 bases at V and 7 bases at J, with 4 bases between the two ends. The CDR3 has 10 residues.

V and J are TRBV12-3 or TRBV12-4 and TRBJ2-7, with no clear D. V lost 1 base and J lost 1, with 5 bases in between. The CDR3 is 13 residues long. The CDR3 here is CASSLVSSYEQYF. The CDR3 DNA reads as TGTGCCAGCAGTTTAGTCAGTTCCTACGAGCAGTACTTC.

J is TRBJ2-7 and V is TRBV6-5; 7 bases line up with TRBD1. Germline V gives CDR1 MNHEY, CDR2 SVGAGI. V shed 4 bases, J shed 4 bases, and the junction held 4 bases outside the gene matches. The CDR3 length is 13 residues. CDR3 residues: CASSWGQRYEQYF. DNA for the CDR3: TGTGCCAGCAGTTGGGGACAGAGATACGAGCAGTACTTC.

The chain uses TRBV18 and TRBJ2-5, with D possibly TRBD2 on 6 matching bases. V shed 3 bases and J shed 2 bases, with 10 bases lying between them. The CDR3 totals 14 residues. The germline V gene has CDR1 KGHSH and CDR2 LQKENI. As DNA, the CDR3 is TGTGCCAGCTCACCGCGACTAGGTCAAGAGACCCAGTACTTC. This gives the protein CASSPRLGQETQYF. The full variable domain, with the rest looked up from reference TRBV18 and TRBJ2-5, is NAGVMQNPRHLVRRRGQEARLRCSPMKGHSHVYWYRQLPEEGLKFMVYLQKENIIDESGMPKERFSAEFPKEGPSILRIQQVVRGDSAAYFCASSPRLGQETQYFGPGTRLLVL.

This clone has just a few counts. The chain combines TRBV5-1 with TRBJ2-7, with D possibly TRBD1 on 6 matching bases. The V and J ends lost 4 bases and 3 bases respectively, with 14 bases between them. CDR3 size: 14 residues. The germline V gene has CDR1 SGHRS and CDR2 YFSETQ. CDR3 residues: CASSDVRGGYEQYF. Here the CDR3 DNA reads TGCGCCAGCAGCGACGTGAGAGGGGGCTACGAGCAGTACTTC.

This chain connects TRBV3-1 (or the pseudogene TRBV3-2) to TRBJ1-4; a weak D match, TRBD1 (6 bases). This CDR3 is built from 14 residues. The V gene's germline CDR1 is LGHDT and CDR2 YNNKEL (reference sequence). Trimming removed 8 bases from V and 10 bases from J, with 20 bases in between. DNA for the CDR3: TGTGCCAGCGGGACTACCGGACAGAGGGGAAAACTGTTTTTT. Translating gives CASGTTGQRGKLFF.

The chain uses TRBV6-5 and TRBJ2-7, with D tentatively TRBD1 (6 bases). The V gene's germline CDR1 is MNHEY and CDR2 SVGAGI. Between the trimmed V and J ends, which lost 7 bases and 2 bases, there was a span of 15 bases. The CDR3 spans 14 residues. CDR3 DNA: TGTGCCAGCAACGGCCGGGGACATCCCTACGAGCAGTACTTC. It codes for CASNGRGHPYEQYF.

V is TRBV3-1 (or the pseudogene TRBV3-2) and J is TRBJ1-2, with D maybe TRBD1 (6 bases). There are 13 residues in the CDR3. Between the trimmed V and J ends, which lost 4 bases and 6 bases, there was a span of 12 bases. Looked up from germline, CDR1 is LGHDT and CDR2 is YNNKEL (reference sequence). This CDR3 reads CASSPGTRDGYTF. CDR3 coding DNA: TGTGCCAGCAGCCCCGGGACAAGAGATGGCTACACCTTC.

This chain connects TRBV6-2 or TRBV6-3 to TRBJ1-2, with D unclear. Germline V CDR1 and CDR2: MNHEY, SVGEGT. Deletions cut 2 bases from V and 7 bases from J, with 11 bases between. This CDR3 spans 13 amino acids. The CDR3 region is CASSYSGGRGYTF. CDR3 DNA sequence: TGTGCCAGCAGTTACAGCGGCGGTCGTGGCTACACCTTC.

The chain has TRBV4-1 and TRBJ2-2, with D perhaps given as TRBD1 or TRBD2 (5 bases each). This CDR3 spans 16 amino acids. Germline values: CDR1 MGHRA, CDR2 YSYEKL. Trimming took off 5 bases at V and 3 bases at J, with 16 bases between the two ends. The DNA of the CDR3 is TGCGCCAGCAGCGAAGGACGGGGCGCGGACACCGGGGAGCTGTTTTTT. Its translation: CASSEGRGADTGELFF.

V gene TRBV9 combines with J gene TRBJ1-6; D gene unclear. The CDR3 length is 17 residues. Trimming removed 0 bases at V and 0 bases at J, with 10 bases between. Germline lookup yields CDR1 SGDLS and CDR2 YYNGEE. CDR3 loop: CASSVDVRSSYNSPLHF. CDR3 nucleotides: TGTGCCAGCAGCGTAGATGTCAGAAGCTCCTATAATTCACCCCTCCACTTT.

The DNA of the CDR3 is TGCGCCAGCAGCCAAGAAGCGGGCCGGGGCTATGGCTACACCTTC. Its translation: CASSQEAGRGYGYTF. The rearrangement links TRBV4-3 to TRBJ1-2, with D hard to call. Germline V gene lookup returns CDR1 LGHNA and CDR2 YSLEER. The CDR3 consists of 15 residues. V was trimmed by 0 bases and J by 4 bases, leaving 12 bases between them.

V usage is TRBV9 and J usage is TRBJ1-2; 9 nucleotides align to TRBD1. The V segment lost 4 bases and the J segment 8 bases; nucleotides outside the gene matches: 6. CDR3 size: 13 residues. The germline V gene has CDR1 SGDLS and CDR2 YYNGEE. CDR3: CASSLRDRDGYTF. The CDR3 DNA reads TGTGCCAGCAGCCTCCGGGACAGGGACGGCTACACCTTC.

The V gene is TRBV28, the J gene TRBJ1-5, with TRBD1 matching 7 bases. J lost 0 bases, V lost 1 base, and 6 bases had no gene match. The CDR3 covers 17 residues. The V gene's germline CDR1 is MDHEN and CDR2 SYDVKM. CDR3 nucleotide sequence: TGTGCCAGCAGTTTATACAGGGGCACCGATAGCAATCAGCCCCAGCATTTT. Its protein product is CASSLYRGTDSNQPQHF.

J is TRBJ1-1 and V is TRBV27; tentatively, D is TRBD1 (6 bases). This CDR3 spans 13 amino acids. Trimming took 8 bases from V and 1 from J, leaving 11 bases between them. Germline values: CDR1 MNHEY, CDR2 SMNVEV (reference sequence). CDR3 loop: CASGDTKNTEAFF. In DNA form, the CDR3 reads TGTGCCAGCGGGGACACGAAGAACACTGAAGCTTTCTTT.

The J gene is TRBJ1-2, the V gene TRBV19, with 11 bases lining up with TRBD1. CDR1 is LNHDA and CDR2 is SQIVND in the germline V gene (reference sequence). Trimming cost V 6 bases and J 8 bases; bases outside gene matches: 8. This CDR3 region has 14 residues. The CDR3 is CASSPDRGRNGYTF. The CDR3 nucleotides read TGTGCCAGTAGCCCGGACAGGGGGCGCAACGGCTACACCTTC.

The chain uses TRBV28 and TRBJ2-7; 8 bases fit TRBD1. Germline CDR1 reads MDHEN; CDR2 reads SYDVKM. The CDR3 contains 15 residues. Trimming cost V 3 bases and J 0 bases; bases outside gene matches: 4. The CDR3 here is CASSFQGANSYEQYF. DNA of the CDR3: TGTGCCAGCAGTTTTCAGGGGGCCAACTCCTACGAGCAGTACTTC.

The rearrangement uses TRBV7-6 and TRBJ2-1; D is uncertain. Germline CDR1 SGHVS, CDR2 FNYEAQ. CDR3 length: 15 amino acids. The V end lost 3 bases, the J end lost 0 bases, and 9 bases lay between the germline ends. CDR3 in amino acids: CASSFRPSSYNEQFF. CDR3 nucleotide sequence: TGTGCCAGCAGCTTCAGGCCATCCTCCTACAATGAGCAGTTCTTC.

The genes are TRBV2 and TRBJ1-1; no firm D call. The CDR3 has 12 residues. Deletions cut 6 bases from V and 6 bases from J, with 11 bases between. Germline assignment: CDR1 SNHLY and CDR2 FYNNEI. The CDR3 coding sequence is TGTGCCAGCAGCCCCGATAGCGCTGAAGCTTTCTTT. Protein: CASSPDSAEAFF. Filled out from reference TRBV2 and TRBJ1-1, the complete variable domain reads EPEVTQTPSHQVTQMGQEVILRCVPISNHLYFYWYRQILGQKVEFLVSFYNNEISEKSEIFDDQFSVERPDGSNFTLKIRSTKLEDSAMYFCASSPDSAEAFFGQGTRLTVV.

This clone was seen just once. The chain links TRBV5-1 to TRBJ1-1; no clear D. Trimming removed 0 bases at V and 3 bases at J, with 9 bases between. From germline, CDR1 is SGHRS and CDR2 YFSETQ. The CDR3 has 14 residues. The chain's CDR3 is CASSLVPGDTEAFF. The CDR3 nucleotides are TGCGCCAGCAGCTTGGTCCCCGGGGACACTGAAGCTTTCTTT.